This entry lists 3 T cell receptor beta chains sequenced from one sample in a study of T cell responses to AZD1222 COVID-19 vaccine. Produced via immunoSEQ multiplex PCR; TCRdb's table is partial and in-frame only. The data hold some 150,000 clones, with around 91% observed a single time. The specimen was peripheral blood, collected on day 0 of AZD1222 vaccination. The receptors originated from an adult in good health.

J is TRBJ2-7 and V is TRBV5-1, with 10 bases lining up with TRBD2. The CDR3 loop spans 17 amino acids. J was trimmed by 0 bases and V by 2 bases; bases with no gene match: 8. Germline V gives CDR1 SGHRS, CDR2 YFSETQ. The CDR3 reads CASSFWTSGGGSYEQYF. The CDR3 DNA reads TGCGCCAGCAGCTTCTGGACTAGCGGAGGTGGCTCCTACGAGCAGTACTTC. The full variable domain, its missing parts supplied by reference TRBV5-1 and TRBJ2-7, is KAGVTQTPRYLIKTRGQQVTLSCSPISGHRSVSWYQQTPGQGLQFLFEYFSETQRNKGNFPGRFSGRQFSNSRSEMNVSTLELGDSALYLCASSFWTSGGGSYEQYFGPGTRLTVT.

The rearrangement joins TRBV7-9 to TRBJ2-7; 11 nucleotides match TRBD2. This CDR3 contains 14 residues. Germline values: CDR1 SEHNR, CDR2 FQNEAQ (reference sequence). V was pared by 5 bases and J by 6 bases, with 6 bases of the junction left unmatched. CDR3 protein: CASSPTSGIVEQYF. For the CDR3, the DNA is TGTGCCAGCAGCCCGACTAGCGGGATTGTCGAGCAGTACTTC.

This chain links TRBV7-9 with TRBJ1-5; the D is unclear. Trimming took off 0 bases at V and 3 bases at J, with 9 bases between the two ends. Per germline, CDR1 SEHNR and CDR2 FQNEAQ (reference sequence). This CDR3 region has 15 residues. The CDR3: CASSLAGRDNQPQHF. CDR3 DNA sequence: TGTGCCAGCAGCTTAGCCGGACGGGACAATCAGCCCCAGCATTTT.